This TCR beta chain was sequenced during a study of patients and donors after allogeneic stem cell transplantation (dated by TCRdb to 2018 to 2021). In this sample, this clonotype turned up a few times. It lacks a known antigen. No base-level quality is on record; no much larger clone is a single base apart. The CDR3 contains 14 residues, cysteine and phenylalanine counted. Only the CDR3 region is kept as DNA, spanning 42 bases read in frame from base 1. Trimming costs V 3 bases and J 1 base, and their ends lie 8 bases apart. CDR1 and CDR2 were assigned from the germline V gene as KGHDR and SFDVKD. Receptors were amplified or captured by RT-PCR. TCRdb shows the sequencer as NextSeq 550. The raw public data were reprocessed by TCRdb itself: fastp quality trimming at Q25, MiXCR clonotype calling, in-frame beta chains only. Merged by CDR3 protein, the rows form single entries marked with the most common genes and DNA. This sample lists tens of thousands of distinct CDR3 sequences; more than 25% were detected once. 26% of the sample rests with the top ten.

The V and J genes are TRBV24-1 and TRBJ1-1; D gene: possibly TRBD1, on 6 matching bases. The source material was blood, either unsorted or a sorted T cell fraction (not recorded which). The sequence was obtained from a human donor who was either an allogeneic HSCT recipient or a stem cell or donor lymphocyte infusion donor (not recorded which). It is not recorded whose cells these are; they may come from a transplant donor. The bases are TGTGCCACCAGTGATCGAGGGGGGAACACTGAAGCTTTCTTT. This yields the protein CATSDRGGNTEAFF.